This T cell receptor (beta chain) was identified in a study of cytomegalovirus exposure and HLA in healthy donors. Study background: A later analysis reported the 130 or so validation repertoires used the same platform as the roughly 700 first-cohort repertoires.

Separation from the roughly 670-subject first cohort characterized the approximately 120-subject validation cohort, to which the donors belonged. Method: immunoSEQ multiplex PCR; TCRdb's copy keeps in-frame clones and lacks some. The sample lists some 200,000 clones, about nine tenths occurring once. Study-wide points: Many donors shared some public TCRs, even though most TCR sequences were rare.

Comment on this clone: Its matching antigen is unknown.

The germline V gene has CDR1 SNHLY and CDR2 FYNNEI. V was pared by 6 bases and J by 2 bases, with 6 bases of the junction left unmatched. This CDR3 is 15 amino acids long. The sequenced sample consisted of PBMCs. V is TRBV2 and J is TRBJ2-7; 11 positions agree with TRBD1. The clonotype originates from a woman aged 18-35 years in good health and CMV-seronegative. The CDR3 is CASSSSGQGAYEQYF. The DNA of the CDR3 is TGTGCCAGCAGCTCATCGGGACAGGGGGCCTACGAGCAGTACTTC.